The 4 T cell receptor beta chains below all came from one sample that was sequenced in a study of blood T cells in healthy people across ages (dated by TCRdb to between 2014 and 2017). Library preparation used 5' RACE. Sequencer: Illumina HiSeq 2500. A second PCR of roughly 6 to 11 cycles was performed with a sample-barcoded 5' primer and a J-beta primer mix. TCRdb reran the public reads through fastp at Q25 and MiXCR, keeping productive beta chains. Under each unique CDR3 protein, matching rows form one entry showing the most common genes and DNA. Counted in this sample were some 1.5 million distinct CDR3 sequences; 42% of them appeared once. In total, the top ten clones hold about 3.8% of the sample. What was sequenced was blood. The receptors were gathered from a woman between 18 and 29 years old in good health.

The genes are TRBV20-1 and TRBJ2-1; 9 nucleotides align to TRBD2. CDR3 length equals 15 residues. Trimming cost V 6 bases and J 1 base; bases outside gene matches: 7. Germline loops: CDR1 DFQATT, CDR2 SNEGSKA (reference sequence). Here the CDR3 DNA reads TGCAGTGCCCGGACCCTAGCGGGATCCTACAATGAGCAGTTCTTC. It specifies CSARTLAGSYNEQFF.

This chain uses TRBV5-1 with TRBJ1-5; the match to TRBD1 covers 7 bases. Germline V gene lookup returns CDR1 SGHRS and CDR2 YFSETQ. V gave up 4 bases and J gave up 0 bases; unmatched junction bases: 4. This CDR3 is built from 15 residues. The CDR3 sequence: CASSKGTDSNQPQHF. In DNA, the CDR3 is TGCGCCAGCAGCAAAGGGACAGATAGCAATCAGCCCCAGCATTTT.

This chain connects TRBV12-3 or TRBV12-4 to TRBJ1-1, with D hard to call. V dropped 6 bases and J dropped 8 bases, with 16 bases sitting between them. The CDR3 extends over 13 amino acids. CDR3 sequence: CASSLRAPSEAFF. The CDR3 coding sequence is TGTGCCAGCAGCCTCCGGGCCCCTTCCGAAGCTTTCTTT.

This clonotype was seen more than once but under ten times. V and J are TRBV20-1 and TRBJ2-7, with TRBD2 as a possible D gene (6 bases). Germline V lookup: CDR1 DFQATT, CDR2 SNEGSKA (reference sequence). V was cut by 4 bases and J by 1 base, with 11 bases left in between. This CDR3 contains 13 residues. CDR3 sequence reads: CSANRGGSYEQYF. CDR3 DNA sequence: TGCAGTGCTAACCGTGGGGGGTCCTACGAGCAGTACTTC.